The source of this T cell receptor beta chain is a study of blood T cell repertoires in COVID-19 (dated by TCRdb to about 2020). In the study overall: Collaborator samples came from the United States, Italy and Spain and covered acute and convalescent phases of COVID-19. The prospective study material was composed of cDNA or gDNA derived from T cells, B-cell-depleted T cells, or PBMCs. The dataset comprised deeply sampled blood TCRbeta repertoires from subjects exposed to, actively infected with, or recovered from COVID-19. The repertoires were made available in a free public database intended to serve as a resource for research on the immune response to SARS-CoV-2. The samples were drawn from the first 160 participants of the ongoing ImmuneRACE study and from roughly 1,300 subjects provided by 6 global collaborators. The sample metadata nearly always contained a de-identified subject ID, COVID-19 status, age in years and sex. Where available, HLA class I and class II types were obtained from metadata supplied by the sample provider rather than from assay-based typing.

Via the germline V gene (reference sequence), CDR1 is MNHEY and CDR2 SMNVEV. Reading from cysteine to phenylalanine, the CDR3 counts 13 amino acids. CDR3 DNA is the only sequence kept; it has 39 bases, read in frame from the first base. Trimming at the junction amounts to 0 bases on V and 6 bases on J, and the germline ends lie 6 bases apart. About this clone itself: Its antigen is unknown. Qualities for individual bases were not recorded, and no much larger clone is one base off.

Participants in the prospective study were aged about 18 to 95 years, lived in about two dozen United States geographic areas, and enrolled through a virtual design. In the prospective study, cohorts were assigned on the basis of participant-reported clinical history obtained from a screening survey and a study questionnaire. Recovered participants in ImmuneRACE Cohort 3 were defined by two consecutive negative NP/OP PCR tests, clearance by a healthcare professional, or resolution of symptoms. Each participant in the prospective study had whole blood, serum and a nasopharyngeal or oropharyngeal swab collected by mobile phlebotomists. Prospective study participants could optionally give additional blood draws and questionnaires over an approximately two-month period. Blood samples from the prospective study were shipped frozen or at room temperature prior to DNA extraction. The investigation overall reported the following: Clinical and demographic metadata were provided uncurated, with the amount varying by source and participant.

TCRbeta CDR3 regions were amplified from genomic DNA by means of the immunoSEQ Assay, a bias-controlled multiplex PCR. For the original study's pipeline: The number of nucleated cells in each sample was estimated from the amplification of reference gene primers within the assay. Sequence reads were collapsed and filtered to measure the absolute abundance of every unique TCRbeta CDR3 rearrangement. For each sample, productive Simpson clonality was calculated as the square root of Simpson's diversity index across productive rearrangements. TCRdb took this table from immuneACCESS and kept in-frame rearrangements with V and J called. Such tables lack part of the clones; where checked against another copy, unresolved V genes explain under half of the gap, and the rest is unexplained. The V and J calls and the clone size are those of that table, but D and trimming were determined from the DNA. The sample table holds about 380,000 clones, of which approximately 87% were seen once. The ten most abundant clones make up approximately 1.2% of the sample.

Material: PBMCs or T cells enriched from blood (not recorded which). This receptor chain uses TRBV27 and TRBJ1-5, with no reliable assignment of the D segment. The sequence derives from a man aged 30 to 45 who had recovered from COVID-19. The CDR3 is CASSLSSRQPQHF. The nucleotides are TGTGCCAGCAGTTTATCTAGTCGTCAGCCCCAGCATTTT.